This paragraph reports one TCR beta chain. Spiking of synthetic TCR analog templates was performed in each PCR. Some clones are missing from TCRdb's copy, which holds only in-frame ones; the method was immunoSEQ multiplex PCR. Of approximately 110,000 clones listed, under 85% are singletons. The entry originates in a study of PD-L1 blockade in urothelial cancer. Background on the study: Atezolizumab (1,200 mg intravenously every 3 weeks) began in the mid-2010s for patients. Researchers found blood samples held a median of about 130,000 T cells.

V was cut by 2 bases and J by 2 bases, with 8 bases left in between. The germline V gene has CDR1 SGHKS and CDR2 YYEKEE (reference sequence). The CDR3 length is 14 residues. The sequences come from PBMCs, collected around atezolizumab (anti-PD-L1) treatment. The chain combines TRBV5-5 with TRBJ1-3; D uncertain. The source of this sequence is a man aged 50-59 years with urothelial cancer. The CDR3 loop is CASSLAVTGNTIYF. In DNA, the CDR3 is TGTGCCAGCAGCTTAGCGGTGACTGGAAACACCATATATTTT.